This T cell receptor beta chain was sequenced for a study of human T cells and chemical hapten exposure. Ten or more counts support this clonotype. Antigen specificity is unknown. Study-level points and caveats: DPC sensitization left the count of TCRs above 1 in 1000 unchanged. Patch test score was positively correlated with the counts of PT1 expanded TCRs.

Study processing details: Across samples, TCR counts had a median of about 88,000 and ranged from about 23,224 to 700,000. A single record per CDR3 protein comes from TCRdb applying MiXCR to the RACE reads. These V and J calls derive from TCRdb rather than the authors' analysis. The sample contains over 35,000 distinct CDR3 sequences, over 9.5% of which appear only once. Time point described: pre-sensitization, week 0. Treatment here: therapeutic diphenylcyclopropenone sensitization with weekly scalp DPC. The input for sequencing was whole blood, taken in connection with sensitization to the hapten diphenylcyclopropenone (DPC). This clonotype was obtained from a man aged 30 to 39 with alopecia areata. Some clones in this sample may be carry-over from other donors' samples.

The CDR3 nucleotides read TGTGCCAGCAGCTTAGGAGGTTATAATTCACCCCTCCACTTT. Translated, it gives CASSLGGYNSPLHF. The chain employs TRBV7-2 and TRBJ1-6, with D unclear. This CDR3 comprises 14 residues. Germline V gives CDR1 SGHTA, CDR2 FQGNSA. Between the trimmed V and J ends, which lost 1 base and 4 bases, there was a span of 5 bases.